These T cell receptor beta chains were read from a single sample in a study of shared clonotypes between healthy human individuals. Measured with immunoSEQ multiplex PCR; TCRdb has only the in-frame clones, and not every one. This table holds over a million clones, more than 95% found once. The sequencing sample was made of naive CD4+ T cells sorted from blood. These receptors originate from a man aged 30 to 45 in good health. CDR3s include the opening cysteine and the closing phenylalanine or tryptophan. Each record gives: V gene, J gene, CDR3 protein.

>TRBV28|TRBJ1-2
CASSLSDRSRGYTF
>TRBV5-4|TRBJ2-1
CASSHQAGDYNEQFF
>TRBV11-3|TRBJ2-1
CASSLEGTSGYKEGNEQFF
>TRBV4-3|TRBJ2-5
CASSQDRVSQYRETQYF
>TRBV5-1|TRBJ2-7
CASSYLMGGGYEQYF
>TRBV10-1|TRBJ2-7
CASSEGPGILEQYF
>TRBV5-4|TRBJ2-3
CASSQTSARLDTQYF
>TRBV7-7|TRBJ2-7
CASSTRIWTGKSYEQYF
>TRBV14|TRBJ1-2
CASSRAEGAANYGYTF
>TRBV5-1|TRBJ2-2
CASSWVAENTGELFF